The next 23 T cell receptor beta chains were all read from a single sample in a study of cytomegalovirus exposure and HLA in healthy donors. The PCR used 60 Vbeta and 13 Jbeta primers. Method: immunoSEQ multiplex PCR; TCRdb's copy keeps in-frame clones and lacks some. The repertoire holds over 150,000 clones, with about 81% as singletons. Sequences were obtained from PBMCs. Every receptor here comes from a woman in her late teens or twenties in good health and CMV-seronegative.

This clone was picked up a small number of times. The chain couples TRBV5-4 to TRBJ1-3; tentatively, D is TRBD1 (5 bases). The CDR3 is made up of 15 amino acids. V was trimmed by 3 bases and J by 1 base, leaving 11 bases between them. The germline V gene has CDR1 SGHNT and CDR2 YYREEE (reference sequence). The CDR3 loop reads CASSWGGTSGNTIYF. Written as DNA, the CDR3 is TGTGCCAGCAGCTGGGGCGGGACGTCTGGAAACACCATATATTTT.

Worth noting for this clone: Other nucleotide sequences from this sample produce the same CDR3. The J gene is TRBJ1-6, the V gene TRBV10-3, with D possibly TRBD1 on 5 matching bases. The CDR3 contains 14 residues. Between the trimmed V and J ends, which lost 4 bases and 5 bases, there was a span of 9 bases. Germline V lookup: CDR1 ENHRY, CDR2 SYGVKD. The CDR3 region has the DNA TGTGCCATCAGTGTTGGACAAGATAATTCACCCCTCCACTTT. Its translation is CAISVGQDNSPLHF.

The rearrangement uses TRBV7-2 and TRBJ2-2; TRBD1 is a possible D gene (6 bases). CDR3 length: 15 amino acids. V lost 5 bases and J 6 bases, leaving 16 bases between the germline ends. Germline assignment: CDR1 SGHTA and CDR2 FQGNSA. The CDR3 loop reads CASSPARTEAGELFF. CDR3 nucleotides: TGTGCCAGCAGCCCCGCGAGGACAGAGGCCGGGGAGCTGTTTTTT. The full variable domain, completed using reference TRBV7-2 and TRBJ2-2, is GAGVSQSPSNKVTEKGKDVELRCDPISGHTALYWYRQSLGQGLEFLIYFQGNSAPDKSGLPSDRFSAERTGGSVSTLTIQRTQQEDSAVYLCASSPARTEAGELFFGEGSRLTVL.

Note on this clone: The same CDR3 arises from other DNA sequences in this sample as well. The V call is TRBV19, the J call TRBJ2-7; D call uncertain. Germline loops: CDR1 LNHDA, CDR2 SQIVND (reference sequence). V lost 2 bases, J lost 3 bases, and 11 bases lay in between. The CDR3 length is 14 residues. CDR3 amino acids: CASSISGLDYEQYF. In DNA, the CDR3 is TGTGCCAGTAGTATATCCGGGTTGGACTACGAGCAGTACTTC.

Concerning this clone itself: One junction end does not reproduce the germline sequence, and a read error may be involved. The rearrangement uses TRBV7-9 and TRBJ2-2; perhaps TRBD1 as D (6 bases). This CDR3 is 17 amino acids long. Germline-derived CDR1 and CDR2 are SEHNR and FQNEAQ (reference sequence). This CDR3 reads CSSSFRSRTENTGELFF. The DNA for the CDR3 is TGTTCCAGCAGCTTCAGAAGCCGGACAGAAAACACCGGGGAGCTGTTTTTT.

This chain connects TRBV5-1 to TRBJ2-3; possible D gene TRBD2, 5 bases. This CDR3 comprises 13 residues. From germline, CDR1 is SGHRS and CDR2 YFSETQ. The V and J ends lost 3 bases and 6 bases respectively, with 11 bases between them. This chain's CDR3 is CASSWTGADTQYF. CDR3 bases: TGCGCCAGCAGCTGGACTGGAGCGGATACGCAGTATTTT.

This chain links TRBV5-1 with TRBJ1-4; D possibly corresponds to TRBD1 (5 bases). The CDR3 is 16 amino acids. Germline V gene sequence: CDR1 SGHRS, CDR2 YFSETQ. V was cut by 0 bases and J by 1 base, with 10 bases left in between. The chain's CDR3 is CASSLGSGETNEKLFF. CDR3 coding DNA: TGCGCCAGCAGCTTGGGTTCGGGGGAAACTAATGAAAAACTGTTTTTT.

The CDR3 DNA reads TGTGCCAGCAGCCCGAGTTATACGAAAGAGACCCAGTACTTC. Residues: CASSPSYTKETQYF. The chain combines TRBV5-6 with TRBJ2-5; D gene uncertain. Trimming left V 4 bases short and J 3 bases short, with 13 bases between. Germline V gene data show CDR1 as SGHDT and CDR2 as YYEEEE. The CDR3 covers 14 residues.

The chain carries TRBV6-1 and TRBJ1-5, with a weak D call TRBD1 (5 bases). Germline loops: CDR1 MNHNS, CDR2 SASEGT. The CDR3 sequence is 15 residues long. The ends were cut back, 5 bases at V and 0 bases at J, with 11 bases in the middle. The DNA for the CDR3 is TGTGCCAGCAGTCCCGGGGGGTATAGCAATCAGCCCCAGCATTTT. Its translation is CASSPGGYSNQPQHF.

The rearrangement joins TRBV19 to TRBJ1-1; 7 bases match TRBD1. CDR1 and CDR2 from the germline V gene are LNHDA and SQIVND (reference sequence). J lost 2 bases, V lost 5 bases, and 8 bases had no gene match. The CDR3 runs to 15 residues. CDR3 residues: CASSYDGTVNTEAFF. The DNA for the CDR3 is TGTGCCAGTAGTTACGATGGGACAGTTAACACTGAAGCTTTCTTT.

This clone was observed a handful of times. The J gene is TRBJ2-1, the V gene TRBV28; a weak D match, TRBD2 (5 bases). The CDR3 is 17 amino acids. Germline V gene sequence: CDR1 MDHEN, CDR2 SYDVKM. V gave up 5 bases and J gave up 0 bases, with 17 bases separating them. This CDR3 is CASSPGNSESSYNEQFF. The CDR3, as DNA: TGTGCCAGCAGTCCCGGGAATAGCGAAAGCTCCTACAATGAGCAGTTCTTC.

J is TRBJ1-1 and V is TRBV5-8, with D perhaps matching TRBD1 (6 bases). Germline V gene sequence: CDR1 SGHTS, CDR2 YDEGEE. CDR3 length: 16 residues. The germline V and J ends were trimmed by 3 bases and 0 bases, with 15 bases remaining between them. The CDR3, as DNA: TGTGCCAGCAGCTCGCCTTCCGGGACATTGAACACTGAAGCTTTCTTT. Translating it yields CASSSPSGTLNTEAFF.

The J gene is TRBJ1-4, the V gene TRBV6-5; the D gene is possibly TRBD1 (5 bases). The CDR3 contains 16 residues. In germline, CDR1 is MNHEY, CDR2 SVGAGI. V lost 0 bases and J lost 8, with 16 bases in between. The CDR3 bases are TGTGCCAGCAGTTACTCCCAGACCCAGGGTGGGGAAAAACTGTTTTTT. The encoded protein is CASSYSQTQGGEKLFF.

This sequence joins TRBV6-5 and TRBJ2-7, with TRBD1 matching over 7 bases. The CDR3 contains 14 residues. V lost 5 bases and J lost 4; bases outside the gene matches: 8. Germline CDR1 reads MNHEY; CDR2 reads SVGAGI. CDR3 amino acids: CASSAGTVKYEQYF. As DNA, the CDR3 is TGTGCCAGCAGTGCCGGGACAGTCAAATACGAGCAGTACTTC.

The V gene is TRBV6-1, the J gene TRBJ2-1, with D unresolved. The CDR3 is 13 residues long. Germline values: CDR1 MNHNS, CDR2 SASEGT. V was cut by 3 bases and J by 5 bases, with 8 bases left in between. Here the CDR3 DNA reads TGTGCCAGCAGTGACGGAGAGCACAATGAGCAGTTCTTC. Its protein is CASSDGEHNEQFF.

The chain employs TRBV25-1 and TRBJ2-5; D possibly corresponds to TRBD2 (5 bases). CDR1 and CDR2 from the germline V gene are MGHDK and SYGVNS. Deletions cut 2 bases from V and 5 bases from J, with 24 bases between. The CDR3 loop spans 18 amino acids. The CDR3 is CASSEKLVGIPVGETQYF. Written as DNA, the CDR3 is TGTGCCAGCAGTGAAAAGCTGGTCGGGATCCCCGTGGGGGAGACCCAGTACTTC. Filled out from reference TRBV25-1 and TRBJ2-5, the complete variable domain reads EADIYQTPRYLVIGTGKKITLECSQTMGHDKMYWYQQDPGMELHLIHYSYGVNSTEKGDLSSESTVSRIRTEHFPLTLESARPSHTSQYLCASSEKLVGIPVGETQYFGPGTRLLVL.

This CDR3 reads CASSLGRDSVYEQYF. Written as DNA, the CDR3 is TGTGCCAGCAGTTTGGGCCGGGACTCGGTTTACGAGCAGTACTTC. J is TRBJ2-7 and V is TRBV28; a possible D gene is TRBD2 (6 bases). Germline V gives CDR1 MDHEN, CDR2 SYDVKM. The CDR3 covers 15 residues. V shed 3 bases and J shed 4 bases, with 16 bases lying between them.

The rearrangement joins TRBV5-1 to TRBJ2-2; D is perhaps TRBD2 (7 bases). V was clipped by 1 base and J by 4 bases, with 11 bases between them. The CDR3 loop spans 15 amino acids. CDR1 and CDR2 (germline): SGHRS, YFSETQ. The CDR3 loop reads CASSLSGGPTGELFF. DNA for the CDR3: TGCGCCAGCAGCTTGTCGGGGGGCCCCACCGGGGAGCTGTTTTTT.

The J gene is TRBJ2-7, the V gene TRBV18, with 10 bases identical to TRBD1. V was clipped by 5 bases and J by 2 bases; unmatched bases: 6. In germline, CDR1 is KGHSH, CDR2 LQKENI. The CDR3 extends over 15 amino acids. In DNA form, the CDR3 reads TGTGCCAGCTCATCTCCCGGGACAGGGGCCTACGAGCAGTACTTC. Translation: CASSSPGTGAYEQYF.

The chain carries TRBV5-6 and TRBJ2-7; D is possibly TRBD2 (6 bases). CDR3 length: 12 amino acids. Germline CDR1 is SGHDT and CDR2 is YYEEEE. V was clipped by 4 bases and J by 4 bases, with 9 bases between them. CDR3 sequence (DNA): TGTGCCAGCAGCCTGACTAGTTACGAGCAGTACTTC. Translation gives CASSLTSYEQYF.

Details on this clone: The final CDR3 position lacks the conserved phenylalanine or tryptophan, pointing to a likely read error. Because the CDR3's place on the DNA is in doubt, the DNA is left out and the CDR3 is given as listed by TCRdb. The chain is built from TRBV7-9 and TRBJ1-2. Germline V gene data show CDR1 as SEHNR and CDR2 as FQNEAQ (reference sequence). The CDR3 is made up of 13 amino acids, end residues included. CDR3: CASSLAEVATLVG.

The chain links TRBV9 to TRBJ1-2; D gene ambiguous. Trimming left V 3 bases short and J 14 bases short, with 14 bases between. Germline values: CDR1 SGDLS, CDR2 YYNGEE. The CDR3 is 11 residues long. Here the CDR3 DNA reads TGTGCCAGCAGCGGCTACTATCTTACGACCTTC. The encoded protein is CASSGYYLTTF.

V is TRBV2 and J is TRBJ2-3; perhaps TRBD2 as D (5 bases). With 6 bases removed from V and 3 bases from J, the gap between germline ends came to 13 bases. The germline V gene has CDR1 SNHLY and CDR2 FYNNEI. The CDR3 loop spans 14 amino acids. The CDR3 bases are TGTGCCAGCAGGAGGGCGGTGGGAACAGATACGCAGTATTTT. Encoded protein: CASRRAVGTDTQYF.